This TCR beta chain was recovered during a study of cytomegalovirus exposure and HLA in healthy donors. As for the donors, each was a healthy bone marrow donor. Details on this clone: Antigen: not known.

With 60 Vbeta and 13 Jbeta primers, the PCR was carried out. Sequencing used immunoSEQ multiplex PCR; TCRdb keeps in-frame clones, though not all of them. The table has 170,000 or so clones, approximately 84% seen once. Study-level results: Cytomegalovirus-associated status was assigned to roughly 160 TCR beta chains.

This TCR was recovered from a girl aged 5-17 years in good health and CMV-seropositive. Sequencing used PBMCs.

CDR3 loop: CASSSRPGDQETQYF. CDR3 bases: TGTGCCAGCAGCTCCCGCCCGGGGGACCAAGAGACCCAGTACTTC. The V gene is TRBV7-9, the J gene TRBJ2-5; weak D call: TRBD2 (6 bases). The CDR3 extends over 15 amino acids. The V end lost 4 bases, the J end lost 0 bases, and 12 bases lay between the germline ends. CDR1 SEHNR and CDR2 FQNEAQ come from the germline V gene (reference sequence). Using reference TRBV7-9 and TRBJ2-5 for the parts outside the CDR3, the full variable domain is DTGVSQNPRHKITKRGQNVTFRCDPISEHNRLYWYRQTLGQGPEFLTYFQNEAQLEKSRLLSDRFSAERPKGSFSTLEIQRTEQGDSAMYLCASSSRPGDQETQYFGPGTRLLVL.